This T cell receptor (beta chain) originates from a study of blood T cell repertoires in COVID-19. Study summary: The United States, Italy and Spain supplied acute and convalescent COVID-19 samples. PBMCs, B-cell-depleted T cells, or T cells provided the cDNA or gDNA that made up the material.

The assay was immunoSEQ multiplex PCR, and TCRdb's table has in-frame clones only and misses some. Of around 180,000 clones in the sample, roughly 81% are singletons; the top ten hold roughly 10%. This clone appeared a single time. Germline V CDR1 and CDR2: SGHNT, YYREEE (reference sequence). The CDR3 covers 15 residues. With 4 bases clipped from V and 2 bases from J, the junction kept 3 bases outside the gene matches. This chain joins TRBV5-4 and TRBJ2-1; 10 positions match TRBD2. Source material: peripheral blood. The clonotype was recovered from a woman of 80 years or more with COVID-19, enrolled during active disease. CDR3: CASSQTSGPYNEQFF. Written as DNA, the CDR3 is TGTGCCAGCAGCCAGACTAGCGGGCCCTACAATGAGCAGTTCTTC.